Following are 14 T cell receptor beta chains from one sample sequenced in a study of T-cell memory formation after mild COVID-19. TCRdb recomputed calls from the 5' RACE reads with MiXCR, one row per CDR3 protein. The sample yields hundreds of thousands of distinct CDR3 sequences, approximately 16% seen once. The sample was PBMCs or a T cell subset sorted from them (not recorded which). The source of these receptors is a man younger than 35 who had mild COVID-19 (a few samples of this study predate the infection). Cell type and time point are not known.

This clonotype was detected a few times. The chain links TRBV9 to TRBJ1-6; D is ambiguous. The CDR3 has 16 amino acids. With 0 bases removed from V and 4 bases from J, the gap between germline ends came to 11 bases. The germline CDR1 and CDR2 sequences are SGDLS and YYNGEE. The CDR3 reads CASSVGEKPYNSPLHF. The CDR3 bases are TGTGCCAGCAGCGTAGGGGAGAAGCCGTATAATTCACCCCTCCACTTT.

There are a few counts of this clonotype. The rearrangement uses TRBV5-6 and TRBJ2-3; TRBD2 matches 7 bases. V lost 4 bases and J lost 6; bases outside the gene matches: 5. This CDR3 contains 13 residues. Germline CDR1 SGHDT, CDR2 YYEEEE. The CDR3 bases are TGTGCCAGCAGCCGCCGGGGGGTGGATACGCAGTATTTT. It translates to CASSRRGVDTQYF.

The J gene is TRBJ1-2, the V gene TRBV5-4; the D is unclear. Germline V lookup: CDR1 SGHNT, CDR2 YYREEE (reference sequence). The CDR3 length is 13 residues. V was pared by 9 bases and J by 3 bases, with 15 bases between. CDR3 bases: TGTGCCACCACTGTGCCTTCGGACTATGGCTACACCTTC. Translating it yields CATTVPSDYGYTF. Full variable domain (outside the CDR3, taken from reference TRBV5-4 and TRBJ1-2): ETGVTQSPTHLIKTRGQQVTLRCSSQSGHNTVSWYQQALGQGPQFIFQYYREEENGRGNFPPRFSGLQFPNYSSELNVNALELDDSALYLCATTVPSDYGYTFGSGTRLTVV.

For the CDR3, the DNA is TGTGCCCACAGAGCCCCGGCGGGGACTGAAGCTTTCTTT. This encodes CAHRAPAGTEAFF. The chain combines TRBV6-2 or TRBV6-3 with TRBJ1-1; no firm D call. The CDR3 sequence is 13 residues long. Germline V gene lookup returns CDR1 MNHEY and CDR2 SVGEGT. Deletions cut 11 bases from V and 5 bases from J, with 18 bases between.

The chain uses TRBV20-1 and TRBJ1-5; D gene ambiguous. The CDR3 is 13 amino acids. V dropped 2 bases and J dropped 5 bases, with 10 bases sitting between them. The germline gives CDR1 DFQATT, CDR2 SNEGSKA (reference sequence). CDR3 in DNA: TGCAGTGCTAGAAGGCAGGAGTATCAGCCCCAGCATTTT. Its protein is CSARRQEYQPQHF.

This clonotype came up a few times. This chain joins TRBV4-2 and TRBJ1-4, with 10 bases matching TRBD1. The CDR3 totals 15 residues. V was pared by 4 bases and J by 6 bases, with 5 bases of the junction left unmatched. Germline CDR1 and CDR2: LGHNA and YNFKEQ. CDR3 loop: CASSRPGQGYEKLFF. In nucleotides, the CDR3 is TGTGCCAGCAGCCGACCGGGACAGGGGTATGAAAAACTGTTTTTT.

This clonotype was counted between two and nine times. This rearrangement joins TRBV6-5 to TRBJ1-6; 7 bases align to TRBD1. The CDR3 sequence is 14 residues long. The junction had 9 bases not matched to a gene; V was cut back by 4 bases and J by 12 bases. Germline V gene sequence: CDR1 MNHEY, CDR2 SVGAGI. CDR3 loop: CASSLVGGNLPLHF. As DNA, the CDR3 is TGTGCCAGCAGTTTGGTAGGGGGCAACTTACCCCTCCACTTT.

In its sample, this clonotype was seen a few times. The chain joins TRBV2 to TRBJ2-7; D perhaps matches TRBD1 (6 bases). The germline V and J ends were trimmed by 3 bases and 0 bases, with 9 bases remaining between them. Germline V CDR1 and CDR2: SNHLY, FYNNEI. This CDR3 is 14 amino acids long. This CDR3 is CASSDSDSSYEQYV. The CDR3, as DNA: TGTGCCAGCAGTGATTCGGACAGCTCCTACGAGCAGTACGTC.

CDR3 region: CASRTGTVTNYGYTF. CDR3 DNA: TGTGCCAGCAGAACCGGGACGGTGACTAACTATGGCTACACCTTC. The V call is TRBV2, the J call TRBJ1-2, with D possibly TRBD1 on 5 matching bases. The germline CDR1 and CDR2 sequences are SNHLY and FYNNEI. V shed 6 bases and J shed 0 bases, with 14 bases lying between them. The CDR3 spans 15 residues.

The rearrangement joins TRBV18 to TRBJ2-3, with D perhaps assigned TRBD1 or TRBD2 (5 bases each). The germline gives CDR1 KGHSH, CDR2 LQKENI. The CDR3 has 14 residues. V was clipped by 4 bases and J by 7 bases, with 15 bases between them. CDR3 region: CASSRQTNENTQYF. The CDR3 nucleotides read TGTGCCAGCTCACGACAGACTAACGAAAATACGCAGTATTTT.

This clonotype was observed a handful of times. V and J are TRBV25-1 and TRBJ2-2; TRBD2 matches 11 bases. This CDR3 is built from 17 residues. Unmatched junction bases numbered 8, after V lost 8 bases and J lost 0 bases. Germline V gene data show CDR1 as MGHDK and CDR2 as SYGVNS. This CDR3 is CASQRLAGNANTGELFF. The CDR3 DNA reads as TGTGCCAGCCAAAGACTAGCGGGGAACGCGAACACCGGGGAGCTGTTTTTT. Full variable domain (outside the CDR3, taken from reference TRBV25-1 and TRBJ2-2): EADIYQTPRYLVIGTGKKITLECSQTMGHDKMYWYQQDPGMELHLIHYSYGVNSTEKGDLSSESTVSRIRTEHFPLTLESARPSHTSQYLCASQRLAGNANTGELFFGEGSRLTVL.

This clonotype was observed a few times. The chain combines TRBV6-6 with TRBJ1-1; D is ambiguous. V shed 2 bases and J shed 5 bases, with 9 bases lying between them. The V gene's germline CDR1 is MNHNY and CDR2 SVGAGI (reference sequence). The CDR3 covers 13 residues. The CDR3 DNA is TGTGCCAGCAGTTACGGGCCCGGTACTGAAGCTTTCTTT. This encodes CASSYGPGTEAFF.

This clonotype turned up a few times. This rearrangement joins TRBV6-2 or TRBV6-3 to TRBJ2-5; 12 nucleotides agree with TRBD2. V trimming: 9 bases; J trimming: 3 bases; junction bases outside the gene matches: 8. Germline CDR1 MNHEY, CDR2 SVGEGT. This CDR3 comprises 15 residues. The CDR3 DNA is TGTGCCAGTGCTAGCGGGGGGGCCTCGGAAGAGACCCAGTACTTC. Its translation is CASASGGASEETQYF.

The chain has TRBV4-2 and TRBJ2-5, with D hard to call. V was trimmed by 4 bases and J by 1 base, leaving 13 bases between them. CDR3 length: 15 residues. The germline V gene encodes CDR1 LGHNA and CDR2 YNFKEQ. The CDR3 sequence: CASSPLSGAQETQYF. CDR3 DNA sequence: TGTGCCAGCAGCCCCCTATCCGGCGCCCAAGAGACCCAGTACTTC.